This record concerns one TCR beta chain sequence. This specimen belongs to a study of T-cell memory formation after mild COVID-19. Overall study: Among the donors, TCR clusters were largely specific to each donor.

V was pared by 3 bases and J by 13 bases, with 25 bases between. The CDR3 runs to 16 residues. Employing constant-segment primers, 5'RACE generated TCR alpha and TCR beta cDNA libraries bearing sample barcodes and UMIs. TCRdb called the 5' RACE reads again in MiXCR, with one record for every CDR3 protein. The sample lists 300,000 to 350,000 distinct CDR3 sequences; roughly an eighth were seen once. The receptor was isolated from a man between 18 and 29 years old who had mild COVID-19 (a few samples of this study predate the infection). Cell type and time point are not known. Sequencing input: PBMCs or a T cell subset sorted from them (not recorded which). The J gene is TRBJ1-5, the V gene TRBV12-3 or TRBV12-4; D is undetermined. CDR3 sequence (DNA): TGTGCCAGCAGTTTGGAAGGAGGGTTTGGGGTAGCCCGACAGCATTTT. It yields the protein CASSLEGGFGVARQHF.